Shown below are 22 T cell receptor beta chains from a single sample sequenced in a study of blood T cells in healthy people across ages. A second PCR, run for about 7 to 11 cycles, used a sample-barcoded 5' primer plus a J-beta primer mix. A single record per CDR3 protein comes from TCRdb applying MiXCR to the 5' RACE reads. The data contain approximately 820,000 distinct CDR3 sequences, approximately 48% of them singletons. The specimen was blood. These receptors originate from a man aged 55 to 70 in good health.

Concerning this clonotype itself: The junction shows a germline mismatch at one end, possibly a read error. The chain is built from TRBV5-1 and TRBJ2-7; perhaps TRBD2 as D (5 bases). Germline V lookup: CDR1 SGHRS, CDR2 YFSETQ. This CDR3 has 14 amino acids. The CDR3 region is CASSLESGSYAQYF. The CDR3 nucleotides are TGCGCCAGCAGCTTGGAAAGCGGCTCCTACGCGCAGTACTTC.

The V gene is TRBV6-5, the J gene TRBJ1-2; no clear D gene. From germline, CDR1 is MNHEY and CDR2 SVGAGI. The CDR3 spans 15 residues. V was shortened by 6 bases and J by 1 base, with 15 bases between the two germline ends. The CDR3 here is CASSHPASDNYGYTF. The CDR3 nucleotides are TGTGCCAGCAGCCACCCGGCTTCGGATAACTATGGCTACACCTTC.

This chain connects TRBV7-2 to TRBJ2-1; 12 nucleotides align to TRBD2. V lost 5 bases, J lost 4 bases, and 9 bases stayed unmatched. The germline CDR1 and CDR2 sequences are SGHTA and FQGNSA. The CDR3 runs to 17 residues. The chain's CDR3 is CASSTKTSGGSYNEQFF. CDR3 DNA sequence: TGTGCCAGCAGCACGAAAACTAGCGGGGGGTCTTACAATGAGCAGTTCTTC.

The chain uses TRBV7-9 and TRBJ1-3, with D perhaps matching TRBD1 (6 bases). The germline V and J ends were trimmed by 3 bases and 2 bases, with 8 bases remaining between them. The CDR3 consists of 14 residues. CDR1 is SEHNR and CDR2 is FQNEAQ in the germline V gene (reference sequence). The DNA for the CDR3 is TGTGCCAGCAGCTTTACAGGGACTGGAAACACCATATATTTT. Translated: CASSFTGTGNTIYF.

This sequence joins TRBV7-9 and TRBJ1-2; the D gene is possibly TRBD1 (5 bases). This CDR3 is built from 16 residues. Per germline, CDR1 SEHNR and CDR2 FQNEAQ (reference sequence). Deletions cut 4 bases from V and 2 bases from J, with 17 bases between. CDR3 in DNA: TGTGCCAGCAGCTCAAGATCCGGGACGGGCAACTATGGCTACACCTTC. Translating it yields CASSSRSGTGNYGYTF.

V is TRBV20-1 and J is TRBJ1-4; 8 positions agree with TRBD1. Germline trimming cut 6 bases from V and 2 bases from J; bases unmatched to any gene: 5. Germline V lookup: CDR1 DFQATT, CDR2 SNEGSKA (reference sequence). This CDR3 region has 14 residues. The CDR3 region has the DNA TGCAGTGCGAGACAGGGGAAGACTAATGAAAAACTGTTTTTT. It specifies CSARQGKTNEKLFF.

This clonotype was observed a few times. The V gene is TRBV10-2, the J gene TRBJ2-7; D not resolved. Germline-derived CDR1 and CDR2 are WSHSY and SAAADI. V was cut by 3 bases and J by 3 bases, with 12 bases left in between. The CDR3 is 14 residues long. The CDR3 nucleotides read TGCGCCAGCAGTGATGATACAAACAACTACGAGCAGTACTTC. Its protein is CASSDDTNNYEQYF.

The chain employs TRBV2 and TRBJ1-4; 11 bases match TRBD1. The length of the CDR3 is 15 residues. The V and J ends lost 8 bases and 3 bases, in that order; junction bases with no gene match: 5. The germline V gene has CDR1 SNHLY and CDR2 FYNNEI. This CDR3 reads CASLGQGDSNEKLFF. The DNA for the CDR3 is TGTGCCAGCTTGGGACAGGGGGATTCTAATGAAAAACTGTTTTTT. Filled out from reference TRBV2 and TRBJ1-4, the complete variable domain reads EPEVTQTPSHQVTQMGQEVILRCVPISNHLYFYWYRQILGQKVEFLVSFYNNEISEKSEIFDDQFSVERPDGSNFTLKIRSTKLEDSAMYFCASLGQGDSNEKLFFGSGTQLSVL.

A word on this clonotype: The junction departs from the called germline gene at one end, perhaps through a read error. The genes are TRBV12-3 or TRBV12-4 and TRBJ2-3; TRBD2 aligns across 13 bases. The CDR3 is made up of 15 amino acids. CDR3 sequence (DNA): TGTGCCAGCAGTCGACTAGCGGGGGGCACAGATATGCAGTATTTT. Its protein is CASSRLAGGTDMQYF.

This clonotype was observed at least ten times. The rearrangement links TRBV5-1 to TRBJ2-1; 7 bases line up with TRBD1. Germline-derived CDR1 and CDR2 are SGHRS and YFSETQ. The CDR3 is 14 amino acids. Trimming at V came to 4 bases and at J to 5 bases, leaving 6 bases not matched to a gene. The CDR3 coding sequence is TGCGCCAGCAGCGTGGGACAGAGGAACAATGAGCAGTTCTTC. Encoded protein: CASSVGQRNNEQFF. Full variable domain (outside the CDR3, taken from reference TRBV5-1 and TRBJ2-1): KAGVTQTPRYLIKTRGQQVTLSCSPISGHRSVSWYQQTPGQGLQFLFEYFSETQRNKGNFPGRFSGRQFSNSRSEMNVSTLELGDSALYLCASSVGQRNNEQFFGPGTRLTVL.

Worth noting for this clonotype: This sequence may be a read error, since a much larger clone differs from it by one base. The CDR3 region is CAIGENPQGGTQYF. Written as DNA, the CDR3 is TGTGCCATCGGTGAGAACCCCCAAGGAGGGACCCAGTACTTC. This chain uses TRBV10-3 with TRBJ2-5, with D possibly matching TRBD2 (5 bases). Per the germline V gene, CDR1 is ENHRY and CDR2 is SYGVKD. The CDR3 has 14 residues.

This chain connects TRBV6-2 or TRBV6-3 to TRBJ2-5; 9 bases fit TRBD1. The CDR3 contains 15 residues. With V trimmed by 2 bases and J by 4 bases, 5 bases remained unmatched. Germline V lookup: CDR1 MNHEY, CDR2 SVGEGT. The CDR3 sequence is CASSYGDRDAETQYF. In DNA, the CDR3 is TGTGCCAGCAGTTACGGGGACAGGGACGCAGAGACCCAGTACTTC.

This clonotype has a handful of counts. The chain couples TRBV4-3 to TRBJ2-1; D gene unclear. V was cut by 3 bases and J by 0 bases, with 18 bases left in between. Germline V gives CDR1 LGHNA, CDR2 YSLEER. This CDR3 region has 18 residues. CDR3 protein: CASSHYPGPSSSYNEQFF. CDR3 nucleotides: TGCGCCAGCAGCCATTATCCCGGGCCTTCAAGCTCCTACAATGAGCAGTTCTTC.

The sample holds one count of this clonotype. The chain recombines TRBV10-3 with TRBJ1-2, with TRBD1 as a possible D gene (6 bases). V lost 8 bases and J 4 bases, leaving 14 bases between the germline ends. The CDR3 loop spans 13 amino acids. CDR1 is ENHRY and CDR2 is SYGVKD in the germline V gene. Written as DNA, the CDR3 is TGTGCCATCCGACAGGACTTGAGCTATGGCTACACCTTC. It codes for CAIRQDLSYGYTF.

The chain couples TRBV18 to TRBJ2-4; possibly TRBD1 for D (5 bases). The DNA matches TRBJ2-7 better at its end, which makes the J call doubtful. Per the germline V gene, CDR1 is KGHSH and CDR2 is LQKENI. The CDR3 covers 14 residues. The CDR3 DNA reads TGTGCCAGCTCACCGCAGGGTAGGTTCTACGAGCAGTACTTC. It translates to CASSPQGRFYEQYF.

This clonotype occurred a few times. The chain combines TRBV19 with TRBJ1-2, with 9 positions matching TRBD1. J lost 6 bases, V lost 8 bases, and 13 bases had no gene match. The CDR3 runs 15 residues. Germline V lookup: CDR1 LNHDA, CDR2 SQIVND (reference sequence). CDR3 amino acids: CASRNLDRGLDGYTF. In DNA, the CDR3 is TGTGCCAGTCGGAACCTGGACAGGGGTTTAGATGGCTACACCTTC. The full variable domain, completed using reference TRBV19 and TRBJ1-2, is DGGITQSPKYLFRKEGQNVTLSCEQNLNHDAMYWYRQDPGQGLRLIYYSQIVNDFQKGDIAEGYSVSREKKESFPLTVTSAQKNPTAFYLCASRNLDRGLDGYTFGSGTRLTVV.

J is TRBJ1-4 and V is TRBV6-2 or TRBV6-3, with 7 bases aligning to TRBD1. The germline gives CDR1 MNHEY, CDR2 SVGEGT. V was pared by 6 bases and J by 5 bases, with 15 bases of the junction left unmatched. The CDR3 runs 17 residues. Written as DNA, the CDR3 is TGTGCCAGCAGGATCGACGGGACAGCAGCCCAAAATGAAAAACTGTTTTTT. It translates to CASRIDGTAAQNEKLFF.

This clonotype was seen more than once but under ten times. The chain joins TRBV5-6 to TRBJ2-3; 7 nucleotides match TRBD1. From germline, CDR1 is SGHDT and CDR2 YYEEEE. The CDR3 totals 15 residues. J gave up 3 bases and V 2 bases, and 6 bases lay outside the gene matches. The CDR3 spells CASSLLGGATDTQYF. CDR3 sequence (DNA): TGTGCCAGCAGCTTACTAGGGGGCGCGACAGATACGCAGTATTTT.

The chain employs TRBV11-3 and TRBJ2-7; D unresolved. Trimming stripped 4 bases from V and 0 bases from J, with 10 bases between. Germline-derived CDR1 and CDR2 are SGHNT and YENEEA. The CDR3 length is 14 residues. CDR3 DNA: TGTGCCAGCAGCTCAGTCGCCAGCTCCTACGAGCAGTACTTC. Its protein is CASSSVASSYEQYF.

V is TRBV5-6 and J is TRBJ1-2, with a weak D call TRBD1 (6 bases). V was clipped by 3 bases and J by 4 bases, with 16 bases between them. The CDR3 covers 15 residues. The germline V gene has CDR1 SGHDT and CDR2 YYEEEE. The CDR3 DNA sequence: TGTGCCAGCAGCTCCACTAACTCACAGGGCTATGGCTACACCTTC. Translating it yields CASSSTNSQGYGYTF. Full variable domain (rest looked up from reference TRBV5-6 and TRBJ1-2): DAGVTQSPTHLIKTRGQQVTLRCSPKSGHDTVSWYQQALGQGPQFIFQYYEEEERQRGNFPDRFSGHQFPNYSSELNVNALLLGDSALYLCASSSTNSQGYGYTFGSGTRLTVV.

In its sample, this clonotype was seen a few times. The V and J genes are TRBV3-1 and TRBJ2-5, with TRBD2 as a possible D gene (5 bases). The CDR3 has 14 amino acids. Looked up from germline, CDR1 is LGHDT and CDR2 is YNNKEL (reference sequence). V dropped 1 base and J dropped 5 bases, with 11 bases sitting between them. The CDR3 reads CASSQGASRETQYF. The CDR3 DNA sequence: TGTGCCAGCAGCCAAGGGGCTAGCCGGGAGACCCAGTACTTC.

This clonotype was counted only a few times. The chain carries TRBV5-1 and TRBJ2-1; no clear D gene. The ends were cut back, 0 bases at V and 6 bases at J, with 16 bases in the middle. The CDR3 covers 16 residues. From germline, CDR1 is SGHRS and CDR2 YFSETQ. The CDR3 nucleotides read TGCGCCAGCAGCTTGGCCCTGGCTGGTGAGTTCAATGAGCAGTTCTTC. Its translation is CASSLALAGEFNEQFF.